This TCR beta chain was identified in a study of shared clonotypes between healthy human individuals. Terminally differentiated effector memory CD45RA+ cells were excluded by CCR7 positive selection of CD45RO-negative cells. Genomic DNA of each subset was evenly split across several immunoSEQ plates. Measured with immunoSEQ multiplex PCR; TCRdb has only the in-frame clones, and not every one. Of about 2.1 million clones in the sample, around 93% were seen once. The V end lost 0 bases, the J end lost 4 bases, and 13 bases lay between the germline ends. The germline gives CDR1 LGHNA, CDR2 YNFKEQ. The CDR3 has 15 residues.

Sequencing used naive CD8+ T cells from PBMCs. The chain links TRBV4-2 to TRBJ2-7; D may be TRBD2 (6 bases). This TCR came from a man younger than 35 in good health. Some clones in this sample may be carry-over from other donors' samples. DNA for the CDR3: TGTGCCAGCAGCCAAGACCGGGACTTTCTTTACGAGCAGTACTTC. It yields the protein CASSQDRDFLYEQYF.